This is a list of T cell receptor beta chains from one sample in a study of blood T cell repertoires in COVID-19. Data came from immunoSEQ multiplex PCR; TCRdb stores just in-frame clones and leaves some out. The sample contains around 150,000 clones, 79% of which appear only once. Sequencing input: peripheral blood. The receptors were sampled from a man in his fifties or sixties with active or convalescent COVID-19. Both conserved end residues are part of each CDR3. The D gene is left open where the match is weak. The size of a clone is reported for some rows only, either as once, few or many, or as a class for expanded clones.

cdr3_length j_call clone_size d_call v_call cdr3_nt cdr3_aa
10 TRBJ2-7 - - TRBV6-6 TGTGCCAGCAGGGGCTTGGAGCAGTACTTC CASRGLEQYF
12 TRBJ2-7 - TRBD1 TRBV14 TGTGCCAGCGGGGACAGCTACTACGAGCAGTACTTC CASGDSYYEQYF
16 TRBJ1-1 - - TRBV7-9 TGTGCCAGCAGCCCTGGCGGTGGTTACATGAACACTGAAGCTTTCTTT CASSPGGGYMNTEAFF
15 TRBJ1-5 - TRBD1 TRBV15 TGTGCCACCAGCAGGGGACAGGGGGGTTATCAGCCCCAGCATTTT CATSRGQGGYQPQHF
14 TRBJ1-2 - - TRBV28 TGTGCCAGCAGTTTTCTTCCGGAGAACTATGGCTACACCTTC CASSFLPENYGYTF
14 TRBJ2-7 - TRBD2 TRBV19 TGTGCCAGTAGGCCCCGGGTAGCGGGAGACGAGCAGTACTTC CASRPRVAGDEQYF
21 TRBJ1-6 - TRBD1 TRBV24-1 TGTGCCACCAGTGATTTGGTGACAGGGATACCCTTTAGCTCCTATAATTCACCCCTCCACTTT CATSDLVTGIPFSSYNSPLHF
14 TRBJ2-1 - TRBD1 TRBV11-2 TGTGCCAGCAGCCCACGACAGGGGGCCCATGAGCAGTTCTTC CASSPRQGAHEQFF
15 TRBJ2-7 - TRBD1 TRBV18 TGTGCCAGCTCACCCCAGGACAGGGCGCGAAAGGAGCAGTACTTC CASSPQDRARKEQYF
13 TRBJ2-5 - - TRBV4-1 TGCGCCAGCAGCTCACTAATCGCAGAGACCCAGTACTTC CASSSLIAETQYF
16 TRBJ2-2 - TRBD2 TRBV7-2 TGTGCCAGCAGCTTAGTAGCGGGAGATAACACCGGGGAGCTGTTTTTT CASSLVAGDNTGELFF
13 TRBJ2-7 - - TRBV11-1 TGTGCCAGCAGCTTAGCCCCTACCTGGGAGCAGTACTTC CASSLAPTWEQYF
14 TRBJ2-7 - TRBD2 TRBV7-8 TGTGCCAGCAGCTTACTCCGGGAGGTAGGCGAGCAGTACTTC CASSLLREVGEQYF
14 TRBJ2-7 - - TRBV7-8 TGTGCCAGCAGCTTAGTAGGCGGCTCCTACGAGCAGTACTTC CASSLVGGSYEQYF
15 TRBJ1-1 - TRBD1 TRBV29-1 TGCAGCGTTCTCGCAGGGGGCTTGGTGAACACTGAAGCTTTCTTT CSVLAGGLVNTEAFF
13 TRBJ1-1 - - TRBV5-1 TGCGCCAGCAGCTTAAGCCTGAACACTGAAGCTTTCTTT CASSLSLNTEAFF
15 TRBJ2-1 - - TRBV11-1 TGTGCCAGCAGCTTGCGACGGGTCTCCTACAATGAGCAGTTCTTC CASSLRRVSYNEQFF
17 TRBJ1-1 - TRBD1 TRBV27 TGTGCCAGCAGTTTAGGACAGGGGCTCTATGAGAACACTGAAGCTTTCTTT CASSLGQGLYENTEAFF
15 TRBJ1-5 - - TRBV2 TGTGCCAGCAGGACCGAAGGGAGTAGCAATCAGCCCCAGCATTTT CASRTEGSSNQPQHF
8 TRBJ1-4 - - TRBV20-1 TGCATCCCGGGGGGGGTGTTTTTT CIPGGVFF
21 TRBJ2-1 once TRBD2 TRBV2 TGTGCCAGCAGTCGGAAGGGGACCGGGACTAGCGGGAGTAGGACCTACAATGAGCAGTTCTTC CASSRKGTGTSGSRTYNEQFF
16 TRBJ1-1 - TRBD1 TRBV5-4 TGTGCCAGCAGCTTGGGGGGGACAGGGGCATTGACTGAAGCTTTCTTT CASSLGGTGALTEAFF
15 TRBJ1-2 - TRBD1 TRBV28 TGTGCCAGCAGTTTTCCAGGGGGTGACCGCTCTGGCTACACCTTC CASSFPGGDRSGYTF
15 TRBJ1-1 - - TRBV19 TGTGCCAGTAGTACGAGACAGGAGATGAACACTGAAGCTTTCTTT CASSTRQEMNTEAFF
17 TRBJ2-5 - TRBD2 TRBV11-1 TGTGCCAGCAGCTTAGCCGGGAGAGCGGGAGGGCCGGAGACCCAGTACTTC CASSLAGRAGGPETQYF
20 TRBJ2-2 - TRBD2 TRBV3-1/TRBV3-2 TGTGCCAGCAGCCGATATCACGGGACTAGCGGGAGGGGGCACGCCGGGGAGCTGTTTTTT CASSRYHGTSGRGHAGELFF
18 TRBJ1-5 - TRBD1 TRBV7-9 TGTGCCAGCAGCCAGATACCGGGACAGGGGGCGGTCAATCAGCCCCAGCATTTT CASSQIPGQGAVNQPQHF
19 TRBJ2-1 - TRBD2 TRBV27 TGTGCCAGCAATACGCCAGGGTACGGGGCTAGCGGGAGCGCCAATGAGCAGTTCTTC CASNTPGYGASGSANEQFF
15 TRBJ1-2 - - TRBV10-3 TGTGCCATCAGTGACCCCGACACGGGGGGCTATGGCTACACCTTC CAISDPDTGGYGYTF
13 TRBJ1-6 - - TRBV18 TGTGCCAGCTCACCAGATCAGGTCTCACCCCTCCACTTT CASSPDQVSPLHF
15 TRBJ1-2 - - TRBV5-4 TGTGCCACCTACGGGGGACGAGGGGGAGGGTATGGCTACACCTTC CATYGGRGGGYGYTF
13 TRBJ1-1 once - TRBV6-5 TGTGCCAGCAGTTATGGCGAGGGCACTGAAGCTTTCTTT CASSYGEGTEAFF
17 TRBJ2-5 - TRBD2 TRBV7-9 TGTGCCAGCAGCTCCCCTAGCGGCAAAAGAGAGGAAGAGACCCAGTACTTC CASSSPSGKREEETQYF
17 TRBJ2-5 - - TRBV3-1/TRBV3-2 TGTGCCAGCAGCCAAGGACTTTCGGACACCCTTGGGGAGACCCAGTACTTC CASSQGLSDTLGETQYF
12 TRBJ2-3 - - TRBV5-6 TGTGCCAGCAGCTTGCCCCCCAATACGCAGTATTTT CASSLPPNTQYF
14 TRBJ1-6 once - TRBV5-6 TGTGCCAGCAGCTTTGGGAGTTATAATTCACCCCTCCACTTT CASSFGSYNSPLHF
12 TRBJ2-7 - - TRBV29-1 TGCAGCGCCCGGACAGACTCCTACGAGCAGTACTTC CSARTDSYEQYF
16 TRBJ2-5 few - TRBV24-1 TGTGCCACCAGTGATTTGTTGGCAGGGGAGGGGGAGACCCAGTACTTC CATSDLLAGEGETQYF
16 TRBJ2-1 - TRBD2 TRBV4-1 TGCGCCAGCAGCCAAGCGCGGGAGGAGGGTAAGAATGAGCAGTTCTTC CASSQAREEGKNEQFF
17 TRBJ1-3 few TRBD1 TRBV5-6 TGTGCCAGCAGCTACTTTCTGGGACAGATCTCTGGAAACACCATATATTTT CASSYFLGQISGNTIYF
14 TRBJ2-7 - TRBD1 TRBV3-1/TRBV3-2 TGTGCCAGCAGCCAGAGACAGGGTGACTACGAGCAGTACTTC CASSQRQGDYEQYF
13 TRBJ1-2 once - TRBV27 TGTGCCAGCAGTCCGCCATCGGGCTATGGCTACACCTTC CASSPPSGYGYTF
12 TRBJ2-1 once TRBD1 TRBV10-3 TGTGCCATCAGAGAACAGGGGGCGGAGCAGTTCTTC CAIREQGAEQFF
16 TRBJ2-7 - TRBD2 TRBV28 TGTGCCACCGACGACGGACTAGCGGGAGGCAGGAACGAGCAGTACTTC CATDDGLAGGRNEQYF
16 TRBJ2-4 - TRBD2 TRBV7-9 TGTGCCAGCAGCTCTGGGGCTAGCGGGAGAGGTTACATTCAGTACTTC CASSSGASGRGYIQYF
15 TRBJ2-7 few TRBD1 TRBV7-2 TGTGCCAGCAGCTTAGGGACAGGTAGTAGCTACGAGCAGTACTTC CASSLGTGSSYEQYF
13 TRBJ1-2 - - TRBV19 TGTGCCAGTAGCCAACGGCGGGCCTATGGCTACACCTTC CASSQRRAYGYTF
14 TRBJ2-3 - TRBD1 TRBV28 TGTGCCATTCCGACAGGGCCGAACACAGATACGCAGTATTTT CAIPTGPNTDTQYF
15 TRBJ1-3 - - TRBV9 TGTGCCAGCAGCGTAGAGGGGCGCTCTGGAAACACCATATATTTT CASSVEGRSGNTIYF
15 TRBJ1-2 - TRBD1 TRBV5-5 TGTGCCAGCAGCCAGGGACAGGCCTCGACCTATGGCTACACCTTC CASSQGQASTYGYTF
13 TRBJ2-7 - - TRBV7-2 TGTGCCAGCAGGACCCCCCTTGGGGCGGAGCAGTACTTC CASRTPLGAEQYF
15 TRBJ2-2 - TRBD2 TRBV6-5 TGTGCCAGCAGCTCCGGGACTACCCTCACCGGGGAGCTGTTTTTT CASSSGTTLTGELFF
16 TRBJ2-3 - TRBD2 TRBV27 TGTGCCAGCAGCCCTCGACTAGCGGTGGGGACAGATACGCAGTATTTT CASSPRLAVGTDTQYF
14 TRBJ2-1 - TRBD1 TRBV19 TGTGCCAGTAGTATGACAGGGGGCGCCCGTGAGCAGTTCTTC CASSMTGGAREQFF